This TCR beta chain was found in a study of CD8+ T cells in alopecia areata. Overall study results and limits: Only one nonresponder was present, which leaves the link between baseline CD8+ expansion and response uncertain. Treatment with tofacitinib significantly lowered scalp clonality and reduced expanded CD8+ clones among the top 100.

Documented treatment: oral pan-JAK inhibitor, 5-10 mg twice daily. Germline CDR1 and CDR2: SQVTM and ANQGSEA. V lost 4 bases, J lost 0 bases, and 9 bases lay in between. CDR3 length equals 13 residues. It was cDNA, reverse transcribed from extracted RNA, that served as the sequencing template. The protocol was immunoSEQ multiplex PCR, while the TCRdb copy is restricted to in-frame clones and leaves out a portion. The profile covers hundreds of thousands of clones, with around 64% appearing a single time and about 0.88% taken by the ten largest. This clone has only a few counts. The antigen remains undetermined.

Sequencing was performed on CD4+ T cells sorted from blood, taken between weeks 51 and 52, from a patient treated with tofacitinib. This sequence was found in a human donor with alopecia areata. The chain recombines TRBV29-1 with TRBJ1-1; D is ambiguous. The CDR3 DNA is TGCAGCGTTGCCCAGCTAATGAACACTGAAGCTTTCTTT. Amino acids: CSVAQLMNTEAFF.